The rows below give T cell receptor beta chains drawn from one sample of a study of T cell responses to AZD1222 COVID-19 vaccine. The repertoire was sequenced with immunoSEQ multiplex PCR; TCRdb's copy has only in-frame clones and lacks some. This table has under 150,000 clones, 90% to 95% appearing once. The sample consisted of peripheral blood, taken 28 days after the second AZD1222 dose. Receptors originate from an adult who received the AZD1222 COVID-19 vaccine. The CDR3 runs from the conserved cysteine through the conserved F or W. The order of the fields is V gene, J gene, D gene, clone size, CDR3 length, CDR3 protein, CDR3 DNA. D genes are given only for firm matches. The listing skips clone size in some rows; elsewhere it reads once, few, many or a size class.

v_gene: TRBV28
j_gene: TRBJ1-1
d_gene: .
abundance: .
len: 15
CDR3aa: CASRGGVLMNTEAFF
CDR3nt: TGTGCCAGCAGAGGAGGGGTCCTCATGAACACTGAAGCTTTCTTT

v_gene: TRBV20-1
j_gene: TRBJ1-2
d_gene: .
abundance: .
len: 14
CDR3aa: CSASTQVTGYGYTF
CDR3nt: TGCAGTGCTAGTACTCAAGTAACGGGGTATGGCTACACCTTC

v_gene: TRBV2
j_gene: TRBJ2-7
d_gene: TRBD1
abundance: .
len: 13
CDR3aa: CASRIGTGDEQYF
CDR3nt: TGTGCCAGCAGGATTGGGACAGGGGACGAGCAGTACTTC

v_gene: TRBV28
j_gene: TRBJ2-5
d_gene: TRBD2
abundance: .
len: 16
CDR3aa: CASSAPSGNRGETQYF
CDR3nt: TGTGCCAGCAGTGCACCCAGCGGGAATAGGGGAGAGACCCAGTACTTC

v_gene: TRBV12-3/TRBV12-4
j_gene: TRBJ1-1
d_gene: .
abundance: .
len: 11
CDR3aa: CASRPSFEAFF
CDR3nt: TGTGCCAGCAGACCGTCGTTTGAAGCTTTCTTT

v_gene: TRBV27
j_gene: TRBJ1-1
d_gene: TRBD1
abundance: .
len: 14
CDR3aa: CASSPRTGRTEAFF
CDR3nt: TGTGCCAGCAGTCCCCGGACAGGGAGGACTGAAGCTTTCTTT

v_gene: TRBV15
j_gene: TRBJ2-1
d_gene: TRBD2
abundance: .
len: 18
CDR3aa: CATSREPRLAELYNEQFF
CDR3nt: TGTGCCACCAGCAGAGAACCCAGACTAGCGGAGCTCTACAATGAGCAGTTCTTC

v_gene: TRBV6-5
j_gene: TRBJ1-2
d_gene: .
abundance: .
len: 11
CDR3aa: CASTVLGGYTF
CDR3nt: TGTGCCAGCACGGTCCTGGGAGGCTACACCTTC

v_gene: TRBV28
j_gene: TRBJ2-7
d_gene: .
abundance: .
len: 15
CDR3aa: CASSDSGGGSYEQYF
CDR3nt: TGTGCCAGCAGTGATAGCGGAGGCGGGTCCTACGAGCAGTACTTC

v_gene: TRBV7-2
j_gene: TRBJ1-1
d_gene: .
abundance: .
len: 13
CDR3aa: CASSLEGQTEAFF
CDR3nt: TGTGCCAGCAGCTTAGAGGGGCAGACTGAAGCTTTCTTT

v_gene: TRBV3-1/TRBV3-2
j_gene: TRBJ2-1
d_gene: TRBD2
abundance: .
len: 17
CDR3aa: CASSQYSGRSSYNEQFF
CDR3nt: TGTGCCAGCAGCCAATATAGCGGGAGGAGCTCCTACAATGAGCAGTTCTTC

v_gene: TRBV11-2
j_gene: TRBJ2-5
d_gene: TRBD2
abundance: .
len: 15
CDR3aa: CASRSPGSGSETQYF
CDR3nt: TGTGCCAGCAGGTCTCCGGGTAGCGGGAGCGAGACCCAGTACTTC

v_gene: TRBV28
j_gene: TRBJ1-5
d_gene: .
abundance: few
len: 14
CDR3aa: CASSAQGRGQPQHF
CDR3nt: TGTGCCAGCAGTGCGCAGGGACGGGGCCAGCCCCAGCATTTT

v_gene: TRBV3-1/TRBV3-2
j_gene: TRBJ2-7
d_gene: .
abundance: once
len: 14
CDR3aa: CASSQWDNSYEQYF
CDR3nt: TGTGCCAGCAGCCAGTGGGACAACTCCTACGAGCAGTACTTC

v_gene: TRBV6-5
j_gene: TRBJ2-7
d_gene: .
abundance: .
len: 13
CDR3aa: CASSYVQEAEQYF
CDR3nt: TGTGCCAGCAGTTACGTACAGGAGGCCGAGCAGTACTTC

v_gene: TRBV28
j_gene: TRBJ2-7
d_gene: .
abundance: .
len: 16
CDR3aa: CASSFDSGAGQEEQYF
CDR3nt: TGTGCCAGCAGCTTCGATTCCGGAGCAGGGCAGGAAGAGCAGTACTTC

v_gene: TRBV6-1
j_gene: TRBJ2-2
d_gene: TRBD2
abundance: .
len: 16
CDR3aa: CASSERVAGKAGELFF
CDR3nt: TGTGCCAGCAGTGAAAGGGTAGCGGGAAAGGCCGGGGAGCTGTTTTTT

v_gene: TRBV6-5
j_gene: TRBJ1-1
d_gene: .
abundance: .
len: 13
CDR3aa: CASSYSAAFEAFF
CDR3nt: TGTGCCAGCAGTTACTCTGCCGCTTTTGAAGCTTTCTTT

v_gene: TRBV7-9
j_gene: TRBJ2-3
d_gene: .
abundance: .
len: 14
CDR3aa: CASSSPLGTDTQYF
CDR3nt: TGTGCCAGCAGCTCGCCGCTCGGCACAGATACGCAGTATTTT

v_gene: TRBV19
j_gene: TRBJ1-3
d_gene: .
abundance: .
len: 15
CDR3aa: CASRLQGNTGNTIYF
CDR3nt: TGTGCCAGTAGACTACAGGGAAATACTGGAAACACCATATATTTT

v_gene: TRBV5-5
j_gene: TRBJ1-1
d_gene: .
abundance: .
len: 15
CDR3aa: CASSLDLRSNTEAFF
CDR3nt: TGTGCCAGCAGCTTGGACCTACGGTCGAACACTGAAGCTTTCTTT

v_gene: TRBV6-5
j_gene: TRBJ1-2
d_gene: .
abundance: .
len: 12
CDR3aa: CASTQGGYGYTF
CDR3nt: TGTGCCAGCACCCAGGGTGGCTATGGCTACACCTTC

v_gene: TRBV7-7
j_gene: TRBJ2-1
d_gene: TRBD1
abundance: .
len: 16
CDR3aa: CASSLALEGAVNEQFF
CDR3nt: TGTGCCAGCAGCTTAGCTCTAGAGGGGGCCGTCAATGAGCAGTTCTTC

v_gene: TRBV6-6
j_gene: TRBJ2-2
d_gene: .
abundance: .
len: 14
CDR3aa: CASSVARNTGELFF
CDR3nt: TGTGCCAGCAGTGTAGCGAGGAACACCGGGGAGCTGTTTTTT

v_gene: TRBV7-2
j_gene: TRBJ2-1
d_gene: TRBD2
abundance: .
len: 19
CDR3aa: CASSNFRTGLAGDYGEQFF
CDR3nt: TGTGCCAGCAGTAACTTTAGAACAGGACTAGCGGGAGACTATGGTGAGCAGTTCTTC

v_gene: TRBV5-8
j_gene: TRBJ2-4
d_gene: .
abundance: .
len: 13
CDR3aa: CASSLGGRNIQYF
CDR3nt: TGTGCCAGCAGCTTGGGGGGTAGAAACATTCAGTACTTC

v_gene: TRBV7-3
j_gene: TRBJ2-2
d_gene: .
abundance: .
len: 13
CDR3aa: CASSLLGPGELFF
CDR3nt: TGTGCCAGCAGCCTGTTAGGTCCCGGGGAGCTGTTTTTT

v_gene: TRBV19
j_gene: TRBJ1-2
d_gene: TRBD1
abundance: .
len: 15
CDR3aa: CASSLPGQANYGYTF
CDR3nt: TGTGCCAGCTCCCTTCCAGGACAGGCTAACTATGGCTACACCTTC

v_gene: TRBV18
j_gene: TRBJ2-2
d_gene: TRBD2
abundance: .
len: 16
CDR3aa: CATFRTSSSNTGELFF
CDR3nt: TGTGCCACCTTTAGGACTAGCTCCTCGAACACCGGGGAGCTGTTTTTT

v_gene: TRBV5-4
j_gene: TRBJ2-7
d_gene: .
abundance: .
len: 14
CDR3aa: CASSLNRDNYEQYF
CDR3nt: TGTGCCAGCAGCTTGAACAGGGACAACTACGAGCAGTACTTC

v_gene: TRBV2
j_gene: TRBJ1-2
d_gene: .
abundance: .
len: 13
CDR3aa: CASSVRQDRGYTF
CDR3nt: TGTGCCAGCAGTGTGCGGCAGGATCGGGGCTACACCTTC

v_gene: TRBV7-7
j_gene: TRBJ2-5
d_gene: .
abundance: once
len: 15
CDR3aa: CASSPTGLIAETQYF
CDR3nt: TGTGCTAGCAGCCCCACAGGGTTAATTGCCGAGACCCAGTACTTC

v_gene: TRBV6-1
j_gene: TRBJ1-2
d_gene: TRBD1
abundance: .
len: 16
CDR3aa: CASSEDRDRVLNGYTF
CDR3nt: TGTGCCAGCAGTGAGGACCGGGACAGGGTTTTGAATGGCTACACCTTC

v_gene: TRBV5-1
j_gene: TRBJ2-2
d_gene: .
abundance: .
len: 15
CDR3aa: CASSTQQGRTGELFF
CDR3nt: TGCGCCAGCAGCACCCAACAGGGAAGGACCGGGGAGCTGTTTTTT

v_gene: TRBV27
j_gene: TRBJ2-3
d_gene: .
abundance: .
len: 13
CDR3aa: CASSLSRTDTQYF
CDR3nt: TGTGCCAGCAGTTTATCTCGCACAGATACGCAGTATTTT

v_gene: TRBV18
j_gene: TRBJ1-1
d_gene: TRBD1
abundance: .
len: 15
CDR3aa: CASSLKTGGNTEAFF
CDR3nt: TGTGCCAGCTCTCTTAAGACAGGGGGGAACACTGAAGCTTTCTTT

v_gene: TRBV19
j_gene: TRBJ1-3
d_gene: .
abundance: .
len: 15
CDR3aa: CASTAGRSSGNTIYF
CDR3nt: TGTGCCAGTACAGCAGGCCGTAGCTCTGGAAACACCATATATTTT

v_gene: TRBV28
j_gene: TRBJ2-7
d_gene: .
abundance: .
len: 12
CDR3aa: CASNSFPYEQYF
CDR3nt: TGTGCCAGCAACTCATTCCCCTACGAGCAGTACTTC

v_gene: TRBV3-1/TRBV3-2
j_gene: TRBJ2-2
d_gene: .
abundance: .
len: 14
CDR3aa: CASSHHTKTGELFF
CDR3nt: TGTGCCAGCAGCCATCATACAAAGACCGGGGAGCTGTTTTTT

v_gene: TRBV19
j_gene: TRBJ2-3
d_gene: .
abundance: .
len: 14
CDR3aa: CASSVAAYTDTQYF
CDR3nt: TGTGCCAGTAGCGTAGCAGCTTACACAGATACGCAGTATTTT

v_gene: TRBV19
j_gene: TRBJ1-5
d_gene: .
abundance: .
len: 13
CDR3aa: CASSSSGNQPQHF
CDR3nt: TGTGCCAGTAGTAGTTCAGGTAATCAGCCCCAGCATTTT

v_gene: TRBV5-1
j_gene: TRBJ2-3
d_gene: .
abundance: .
len: 15
CDR3aa: CASSLGLGASDTQYF
CDR3nt: TGCGCCAGCAGCTTGGGACTGGGGGCCTCAGATACGCAGTATTTT

v_gene: TRBV9
j_gene: TRBJ2-1
d_gene: .
abundance: .
len: 17
CDR3aa: CASSLTGGSPFYNEQFF
CDR3nt: TGTGCCAGCAGCCTCACTGGGGGGTCCCCTTTTTACAATGAGCAGTTCTTC

v_gene: TRBV4-1
j_gene: TRBJ1-1
d_gene: TRBD1
abundance: .
len: 15
CDR3aa: CASSHLGQGNTEAFF
CDR3nt: TGCGCCAGCAGCCATCTTGGACAGGGAAACACTGAAGCTTTCTTT